This T cell receptor beta chain was identified in a study of cytomegalovirus exposure and HLA in healthy donors (dated by TCRdb to the late 2010s). For the wider study: An earlier analysis of under 600 of the donors reported approximately 270 Gb of sequence data and 117 million unique TCR beta sequences from some 180 million T cells. About 280 gigabases of sequencing data and roughly 90 million unique TCR sequences were included in an early release covering roughly 600 HLA-typed donors. Among the roughly 400 genotyped donors, about 83% belonged to the genetic ancestry cluster associated with self-reported Caucasian donors. The study aimed to test whether signatures of past pathogen exposure could be identified by cataloging public T cell receptors. Using immunosequencing, the study profiled T cell repertoires from about 620 subjects and related those repertoires to cytomegalovirus serostatus. In addition to the first cohort of around 670 subjects, a separate validation cohort of 120 different subjects was used. To predict cytomegalovirus infection status, the study combined high-throughput TCR immunosequencing, statistical association of individual TCRs with disease status, and machine learning. In a later analysis, previously published TCR beta repertoires from 500 to 750 donors were re-analyzed and high-resolution HLA genotyping was added so that TCR occurrence patterns could be studied. Rather than drawing on any new phenotypic data, the later analysis identified candidate immune exposures from TCR beta sequences and the way those sequences occurred across donors. An earlier analysis of roughly 600 of the donors used high-throughput TCR beta sequencing to judge whether each TCR beta V gene segment behaved as functional or pseudogenic. Alongside the repertoire data, information on donor age, sex, ethnicity and CMV serostatus was compiled. A later genetic analysis used genome-wide SNP genotypes for about three fifths of the 666 donors, treating that subset as a discovery cohort. Every discovery cohort repertoire had been produced on one sequencing platform. HLA typing covered class I and class II loci at four-digit resolution. Typing coverage varied by locus: 629-630 donors for A, B, C, DRB1 and DQB1; roughly 560 for DQA1; 606 for DPA1; roughly 450 for DPB1. Because of strong linkage in the cohort, roughly five DR-DQ haplotypes were treated as single units for association and clustering. Among around 400 genotyped donors of the cohort, an average of around 250,000 unique TCR beta nucleotide sequences was sequenced per donor, of which about 18% were non-productive.

Preparation of the library involved the immunoSEQ multiplex PCR assay. The multiplex PCR relied on a mix of 60 forward primers for TCR Vbeta segments and 13 reverse primers for TCR Jbeta segments. A multiplex PCR assay on genomic DNA amplified the CDR3 region of rearranged TCR beta genes. The amplified TCR beta libraries were sequenced on the Illumina HiSeq System as 87-base-pair reads. The original methods were these. A later analysis counted tens of millions of unique TCR beta chains across the 666 repertoires, and some 12 million of these chains were shared by at least two donors. Raw reads were error-corrected and collapsed into unique sequences by a nearest-neighbor algorithm in which closely related sequences were merged to remove PCR and sequencing errors. V, D and J gene segments were assigned by aligning CDR3 sequences to IMGT reference sequences. For a sequence to be retained, a match of at least six nucleotides was required to both a V gene segment and a J gene segment. A rearrangement counted as productive if the CDR3 had no stop codons and remained in frame with V and J, and every other rearrangement counted as non-productive. CDR3 was defined by IMGT convention, running from the second conserved V-encoded cysteine to the conserved J-encoded phenylalanine. Sequences without an unambiguous match to a single V gene segment were excluded from the earlier analysis of almost 600 of the donors. In an earlier analysis of approximately 610 of the donors, V segments were called functional above 56.7% productive rearrangements and were called segregating when the between-donor standard deviation exceeded 5%. A statistical classification framework was built to diagnose cytomegalovirus status from the catalog of TCR beta chain sequences. A later analysis assigned V and J genes by comparing TCR nucleotide sequences with IMGT/GENE-DB human TR gene sequences. A later analysis assigned CDR3 sequences and most-parsimonious VDJ recombination scenarios with the TCRdist pipeline. In a later analysis, each TCR beta chain was defined by its CDR3 amino acid sequence together with its V-gene family, and reads lacking a unique V-gene family were excluded. A later analysis removed 592 highly shared, low-generation-probability nucleotide sequences to deal with suspected cross-contamination and a sequencing artifact. In a later analysis, a clonal expansion index for each public chain was calculated from normalized within-repertoire ranks of inferred template counts. In a later analysis, generation probabilities were computed with a VDJ recombination model fitted to out-of-frame rearrangements, and the resulting probabilities were checked against IGoR. In a later analysis, hypergeometric tests were used to score TCR-TCR, TCR-HLA and TCR-CMV co-occurrence, with a repertoire-size bias correction applied to TCR pairs. In a later analysis, false discovery rates were estimated by permuting HLA or CMV assignments 20 times. In a later analysis, co-occurring TCRs were grouped using DBSCAN, and TCRdist sequence similarity was added for clustering within HLA-allele-positive subsets. Co-occurrence clustering excluded repertoires with fewer than 30,000 or more than 120,000 public chains, plus five with anomalous nucleotide sharing. The clones in this table, taken by TCRdb from immuneACCESS, are in-frame only. Not every clone is retained; where verified, under half of the shortfall comes from an unresolved V gene, and the cause of the rest is unknown. V and J calls and clone size come straight from that table; D and trimming were deduced from the DNA. Within this sample are about 130,000 clones, with about 83% of them counted one time only. 0.95% to 1.5% of the sample belongs to the ten largest clones.

The cohort comprised hundreds of healthy bone marrow donors. At the time of sampling, all cohort members were nominally healthy, though unrecorded immune exposures were likely present. The donor tested CMV seronegative, placing the donor among the 350 to 400 seronegative members of the cohort. A peripheral blood sample was provided by each donor, and peripheral blood mononuclear cells were used for TCR beta sequencing. The Qiagen DNeasy Blood Extraction Kit was used to extract genomic DNA from the blood cell samples. The CDR3 numbers 13 residues from cysteine through phenylalanine. The DNA shown is the 39-base CDR3, in frame from base 1. The V and J ends are trimmed by 0 bases and 6 bases, leaving 7 bases between them. Reading the germline V gene gives CDR1 SGHRS and CDR2 YFSETQ. Paper-wide results and their limitations: Because HLA typing was missing for some donors at each locus, association tests included only the typed subset. About 17 rarely observed V segments, including chromosome 9 orphons, were excluded from the earlier analysis of some 590 of the donors because counts were too low. A further reported finding was that TCR beta sequences accurately predicted the HLA-A and HLA-B alleles for most subjects in the first cohort. An earlier analysis of some 590 of the donors showed that most TCR beta V segments appeared in productive rearrangements either about 87% or about 30% of the time, which broadly matched IMGT annotations. In a later analysis, the rate of TCR association differed among HLA loci, with DRB1 alleles having the most associated TCRs and HLA-C alleles having the fewest. Compared with equally common non-associated chains, HLA-associated TCR beta chains in a later analysis were more clonally expanded and had lower generation probabilities. Presence/absence analyses assumed roughly uniform sequencing depth across donors, an assumption that may not hold. A total of 150 to 200 TCR beta chains were listed by the study as associated with cytomegalovirus. In a later genetic analysis, fewer N-insertions in productive TCRs were reported among donors in an Asian-associated ancestry cluster than the roughly 710-donor mean. In a later analysis, 16,951 TCR beta sequences were associated with specific HLA alleles at a false discovery rate of 0.05. It was suggested by the authors that the approach could potentially be generalized to other disease states and immunological phenotypes. A group of highly shared sequence variants was considered likely to be a technical artifact of the sequencing pipeline. Only TCR beta chains were sequenced in this cohort, and the absence of alpha or paired-chain data limited detectable features. While some public TCRs were present in many individuals, most TCR sequences turned up only very rarely across donors. Three of the identified cytomegalovirus-associated TCR beta chains were confirmed in vitro to be specific for cytomegalovirus antigens. In a later analysis, most CMV-associated TCR beta chains were found to appear HLA-restricted, with HLA associations seemingly driven largely by CMV exposure. Linkage disequilibrium might explain the correlated functional status among segregating V segments, but an unknown experimental factor could not be excluded. The 87-base-pair reads could not distinguish some IMGT-functional V segments, including TRBV6-2 and TRBV6-3, so those segments were excluded. Immune exposure information for the cohort was limited to CMV serostatus. In both the original and validation cohorts, the classifier was reported to diagnose cytomegalovirus status with high specificity and sensitivity. According to a later analysis, parvovirus B19, influenza, CMV and Epstein-Barr virus appeared linked to several top co-occurrence clusters. V-gene and J-gene trimming of TCR beta chains was associated with a missense DCLRE1C variant in a later genetic analysis, and the association was replicated in an independent cohort. Strong co-occurrence of HLA alleles, especially DR and DQ, made assigning TCR associations to individual alleles difficult.

Details on this clone: What this receptor recognizes is not known. Per-base quality was not reported, and no clone a single base away is much larger than it.

The receptor was derived from a girl aged 2-10 years in good health and CMV-seronegative. The chain employs TRBV5-1 and TRBJ2-1, with TRBD1 as a weak D call on 6 bases. The sequencing sample was made of PBMCs. The DNA sequence is TGCGCCAGCAGCTTGGCCAGGGGCAATGAGCAGTTCTTC. It codes for CASSLARGNEQFF.